Listed below are T cell receptor beta chains from one sample, sequenced in a study of T cells in Graves' hyperthyroidism and ophthalmopathy. TCRdb passed the multiplex PCR reads through MiXCR, listing each CDR3 protein once. Seen here are fewer than 650,000 distinct CDR3 sequences, about 14% observed once, and the top ten hold about 15%. The source material was blood. Receptors were obtained from a woman aged 40 to 50 with Graves' hyperthyroidism. Each CDR3 is given with its conserved first and last residue. Fields, in order: J gene, D gene, V gene, clone size, CDR3 protein, CDR3 DNA. A D gene is named only where the DNA matches it firmly. Some rows mark clone size as missing; the rest say once, few, many or name a class of expanded clone.

TRBJ2-3	TRBD1	TRBV24-1	NA	CATSDFRGHSTDTQYF	TGTGCCACCAGTGATTTTAGGGGGCACTCGACGGATACGCAGTATTTT
TRBJ2-1	TRBD2	TRBV6-1	many	CASSIAGGYYNEQFF	TGTGCCAGCAGTATAGCGGGAGGGTACTACAATGAGCAGTTCTTC
TRBJ2-5	NA	TRBV2	many	CASSVGLRETQYF	TGTGCCAGCAGTGTAGGGCTCCGAGAGACCCAGTACTTC
TRBJ2-7	NA	TRBV18	many	CASSPRRGYYEQYF	TGTGCCAGCTCACCACGCCGGGGCTACTACGAGCAGTACTTC
TRBJ2-7	NA	TRBV3-1	few	CASSQVRNEQYF	TGTGCCAGCAGCCAAGTACGGAACGAGCAGTACTTC
TRBJ2-7	NA	TRBV6-2/TRBV6-3	NA	CASSYKAGVRDEQYF	TGTGCCAGCAGTTACAAAGCAGGGGTTCGCGACGAGCAGTACTTC
TRBJ2-5	NA	TRBV19	NA	CASSIQAGQKETQYF	TGTGCCAGTAGTATTCAGGCAGGTCAAAAAGAGACCCAGTACTTC
TRBJ1-1	NA	TRBV3-1	many	CASSPLLGQGAHMNTEAFF	TGTGCCAGCAGCCCGCTCCTTGGGCAGGGAGCCCACATGAACACTGAAGCCTTCTTT
TRBJ2-1	NA	TRBV30	few	CAWSPSTNEQFF	TGTGCCTGGAGTCCTAGCACCAATGAGCAGTTCTTC
TRBJ2-1	TRBD2	TRBV15	many	CATSRVKTSGRHEQFF	TGTGCCACCAGCAGAGTAAAAACTAGCGGGAGACATGAGCAGTTCTTC
TRBJ2-7	TRBD2	TRBV3-1	many	CASSDGTSGFGRYF	TGTGCCAGCAGCGACGGGACTAGCGGGTTCGGGCGGTACTTC
TRBJ2-5	NA	TRBV20-1	few	CSARWEQRETQYF	TGCAGTGCTAGATGGGAACAGCGGGAGACCCAGTACTTC
TRBJ2-2	NA	TRBV4-2	NA	CASSQGGQNTGELFF	TGTGCCAGCAGCCAAGGGGGTCAGAACACCGGGGAGCTGTTTTTT
TRBJ2-6	TRBD2	TRBV3-1	NA	CASSTTGGRLSSGANVLTF	TGTGCCAGCAGCACAACCGGCGGGAGGCTTAGCTCTGGGGCCAACGTCCTGACTTTC
TRBJ2-3	NA	TRBV19	NA	CASRPTGGTDTQYF	TGTGCCAGTAGACCGACCGGTGGCACAGATACGCAGTATTTT
TRBJ1-1	NA	TRBV12-3/TRBV12-4	many	CASSLRSWGRAFF	TGTGCCAGCAGTTTAAGGTCATGGGGACGTGCTTTCTTT
TRBJ2-3	TRBD1	TRBV11-2	NA	CASSPTGGSSIGFWTDTQYF	TGTGCCAGCAGCCCTACAGGGGGCAGCTCAATCGGCTTTTGGACAGATACGCAGTATTTT
TRBJ2-3	NA	TRBV28	many	CASRDPGRRARSTDTQYF	TGTGCCAGCAGGGATCCAGGGCGGCGCGCTAGGAGCACAGATACGCAGTATTTT
TRBJ2-4	NA	TRBV28	many	CASSLSRGQNIQYF	TGTGCCAGCAGTTTATCCAGGGGCCAAAACATTCAGTACTTC
TRBJ2-5	TRBD1	TRBV29-1	many	CSVQGYQETQYF	TGCAGCGTACAGGGGTACCAAGAGACCCAGTACTTC
TRBJ2-5	NA	TRBV7-9	many	CASSYDGGGAETQYF	TGTGCCAGCAGCTACGACGGTGGTGGGGCAGAGACCCAGTACTTC
TRBJ1-3	NA	TRBV6-1	NA	CASSRALSGNTIYF	TGTGCCAGCAGCCGGGCCCTCTCTGGAAACACCATATATTTT
TRBJ2-7	NA	TRBV11-2	NA	CASSLVKYEQYF	TGTGCCAGCAGCTTAGTCAAGTACGAGCAGTACTTC
TRBJ1-4	NA	TRBV11-2	few	CASSLAGWGPNEKLFF	TGTGCCAGCAGCTTAGCGGGATGGGGTCCTAATGAAAAACTGTTTTTT
TRBJ2-5	NA	TRBV20-1	NA	CSASRTVRETQYF	TGCAGTGCTTCCCGGACGGTACGAGAGACCCAGTACTTC
TRBJ1-4	NA	TRBV6-5	few	CASSYIRGAREEKLFF	TGTGCCAGCAGTTACATCCGAGGGGCGAGGGAAGAAAAACTGTTTTTT
TRBJ2-2	TRBD2	TRBV7-2	many	CASSPKGLAGTNTGELFF	TGTGCCAGCAGCCCCAAGGGACTAGCGGGGACGAACACCGGGGAGCTGTTTTTT
TRBJ1-4	NA	TRBV7-2	many	CASSLAGVATNEKLFF	TGTGCCAGCAGCTTAGCAGGGGTAGCAACTAATGAAAAACTGTTTTTT
TRBJ2-5	NA	TRBV5-1	few	CASSRTRETQYF	TGCGCCAGCAGCCGCACTCGGGAGACCCAGTACTTC